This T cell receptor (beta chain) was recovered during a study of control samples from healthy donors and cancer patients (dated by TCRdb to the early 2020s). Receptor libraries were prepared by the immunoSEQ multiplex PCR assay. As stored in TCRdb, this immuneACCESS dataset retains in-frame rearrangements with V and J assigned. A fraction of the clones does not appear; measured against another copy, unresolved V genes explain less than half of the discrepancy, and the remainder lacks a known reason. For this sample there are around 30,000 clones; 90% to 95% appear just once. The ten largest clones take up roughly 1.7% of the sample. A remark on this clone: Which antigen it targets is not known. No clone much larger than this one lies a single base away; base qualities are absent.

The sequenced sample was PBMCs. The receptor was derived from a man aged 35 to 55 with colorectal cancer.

CDR3 region: CASSQGGEPTDTQYF. The nucleotide sequence is TGCGCCAGCAGCCAAGGCGGGGAACCGACAGATACGCAGTATTTT. The chain is assembled from TRBV4-3 and TRBJ2-3; matching of 6 bases hints at TRBD2 as the D gene. V and J are truncated by 1 base and 3 bases respectively, leaving an intervening sequence of 11 bases. The CDR3 holds 15 amino acids from the cysteine to the phenylalanine. Just the 45-base CDR3 DNA is kept, in frame starting at base 1. According to the germline V gene, CDR1 reads LGHNA and CDR2 reads YSLEER.